Sequencing of this TCR beta chain was carried out in a study of cytomegalovirus exposure and HLA in healthy donors. Overall study: In an early release, HLA-typed donors contributed 90 million or so unique TCR sequences. Study observations and caveats: In a later analysis, HLA-associated TCR beta chains were more clonally expanded than equally common others.

The study ran its PCR with 60 Vbeta and 13 Jbeta primers. Clones were sequenced by immunoSEQ multiplex PCR, and TCRdb holds only the in-frame ones, with some missing. The sample contains 100,000 to 120,000 clones, approximately 82% of which appear only once. This clone showed up just a few times. Its antigen is not known. The V and J ends lost 1 base and 5 bases, in that order; junction bases with no gene match: 2. Germline V gene lookup returns CDR1 SGHAT and CDR2 FQNNGV. This CDR3 region has 15 residues. Material: PBMCs. This chain joins TRBV11-2 and TRBJ2-3; 11 bases map to TRBD1. This receptor was taken from a man aged 40-50 years in good health and CMV-seropositive. For the CDR3, the DNA is TGTGCCAGCAGCTTAGGGACAGGGGGCAGAGATACGCAGTATTTT. Its protein is CASSLGTGGRDTQYF.